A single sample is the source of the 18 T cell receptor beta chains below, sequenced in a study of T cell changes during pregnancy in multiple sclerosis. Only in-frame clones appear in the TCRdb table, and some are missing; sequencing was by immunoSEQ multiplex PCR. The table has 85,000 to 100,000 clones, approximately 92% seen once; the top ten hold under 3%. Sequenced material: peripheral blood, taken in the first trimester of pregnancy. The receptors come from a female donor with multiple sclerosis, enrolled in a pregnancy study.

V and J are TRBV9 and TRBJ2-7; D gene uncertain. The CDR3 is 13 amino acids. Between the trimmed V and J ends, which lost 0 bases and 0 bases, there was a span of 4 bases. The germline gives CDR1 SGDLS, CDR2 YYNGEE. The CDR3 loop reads CASSVGGSYEQYF. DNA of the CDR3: TGTGCCAGCAGCGTAGGAGGCTCCTACGAGCAGTACTTC.

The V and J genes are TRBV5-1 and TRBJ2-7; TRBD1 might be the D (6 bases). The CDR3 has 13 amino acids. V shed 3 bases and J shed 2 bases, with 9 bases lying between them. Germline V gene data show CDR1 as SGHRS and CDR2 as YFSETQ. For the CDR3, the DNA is TGCGCCAGCAGCTCCCCAGGGGCCTACGAGCAGTACTTC. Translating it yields CASSSPGAYEQYF.

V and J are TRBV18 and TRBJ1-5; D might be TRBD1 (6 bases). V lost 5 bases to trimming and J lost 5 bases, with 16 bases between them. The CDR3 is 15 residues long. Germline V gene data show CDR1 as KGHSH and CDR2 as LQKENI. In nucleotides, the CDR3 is TGTGCCAGCTCATCACTCTACAGGGACGATCAGCCCCAGCATTTT. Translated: CASSSLYRDDQPQHF. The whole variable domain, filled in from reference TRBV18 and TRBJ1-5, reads NAGVMQNPRHLVRRRGQEARLRCSPMKGHSHVYWYRQLPEEGLKFMVYLQKENIIDESGMPKERFSAEFPKEGPSILRIQQVVRGDSAAYFCASSSLYRDDQPQHFGDGTRLSIL.

CDR3 nucleotide sequence: TGCGCCAGCAGCTTAGGGGTAGGGGGCTACACCTTC. Its protein is CASSLGVGGYTF. The chain employs TRBV5-1 and TRBJ1-2; maybe TRBD1 (5 bases). The germline V and J ends were trimmed by 2 bases and 8 bases, with 10 bases remaining between them. Germline V gene lookup returns CDR1 SGHRS and CDR2 YFSETQ. The CDR3 contains 12 residues.

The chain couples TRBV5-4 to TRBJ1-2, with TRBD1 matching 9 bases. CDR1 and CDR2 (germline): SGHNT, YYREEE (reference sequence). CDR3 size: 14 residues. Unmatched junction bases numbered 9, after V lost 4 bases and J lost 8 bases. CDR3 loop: CASSRDRAHAGYTF. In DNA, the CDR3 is TGTGCCAGCAGCCGGGACAGGGCCCACGCCGGCTACACCTTC.

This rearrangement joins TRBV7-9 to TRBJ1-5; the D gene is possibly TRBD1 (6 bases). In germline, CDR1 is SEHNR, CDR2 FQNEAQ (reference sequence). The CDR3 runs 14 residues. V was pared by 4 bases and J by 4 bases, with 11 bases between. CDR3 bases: TGTGCCAGCAGCTCCGACAGGACTAATCAGCCCCAGCATTTT. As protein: CASSSDRTNQPQHF. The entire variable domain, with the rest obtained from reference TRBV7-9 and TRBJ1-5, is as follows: DTGVSQNPRHKITKRGQNVTFRCDPISEHNRLYWYRQTLGQGPEFLTYFQNEAQLEKSRLLSDRFSAERPKGSFSTLEIQRTEQGDSAMYLCASSSDRTNQPQHFGDGTRLSIL.

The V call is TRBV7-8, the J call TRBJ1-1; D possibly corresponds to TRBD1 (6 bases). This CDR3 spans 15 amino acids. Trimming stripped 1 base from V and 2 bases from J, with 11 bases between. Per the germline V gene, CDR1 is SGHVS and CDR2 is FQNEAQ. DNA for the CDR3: TGTGCCAGCAGCTTAGTTGGGACACAAAACACTGAAGCTTTCTTT. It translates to CASSLVGTQNTEAFF. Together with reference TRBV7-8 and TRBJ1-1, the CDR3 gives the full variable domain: GAGVSQSPRYKVAKRGQDVALRCDPISGHVSLFWYQQALGQGPEFLTYFQNEAQLDKSGLPSDRFFAERPEGSVSTLKIQRTQQEDSAVYLCASSLVGTQNTEAFFGQGTRLTVV.

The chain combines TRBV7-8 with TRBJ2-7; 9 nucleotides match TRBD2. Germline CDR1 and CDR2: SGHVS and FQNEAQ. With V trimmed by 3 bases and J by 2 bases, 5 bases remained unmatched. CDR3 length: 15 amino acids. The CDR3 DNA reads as TGTGCCAGCAGCTTGGGGGTAGCGGGAGCCTACGAGCAGTACTTC. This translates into CASSLGVAGAYEQYF.

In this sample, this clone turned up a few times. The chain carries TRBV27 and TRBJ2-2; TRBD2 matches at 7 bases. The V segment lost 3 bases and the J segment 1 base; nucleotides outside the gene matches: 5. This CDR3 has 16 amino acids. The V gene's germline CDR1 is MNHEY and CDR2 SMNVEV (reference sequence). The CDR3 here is CASSLGSSGNTGELFF. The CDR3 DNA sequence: TGTGCCAGCAGTTTGGGGTCTAGCGGGAACACCGGGGAGCTGTTTTTT.

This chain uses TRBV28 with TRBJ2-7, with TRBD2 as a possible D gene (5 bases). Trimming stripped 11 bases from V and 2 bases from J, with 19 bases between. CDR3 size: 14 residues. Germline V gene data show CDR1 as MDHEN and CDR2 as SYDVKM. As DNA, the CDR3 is TGTGCCTCATTGGGATCTCGAGGGCCCTACGAGCAGTACTTC. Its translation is CASLGSRGPYEQYF.

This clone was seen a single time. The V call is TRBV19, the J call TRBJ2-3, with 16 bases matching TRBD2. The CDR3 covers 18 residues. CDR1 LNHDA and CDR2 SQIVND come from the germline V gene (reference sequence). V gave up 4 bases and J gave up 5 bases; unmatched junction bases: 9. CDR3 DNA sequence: TGTGCCAGTAGTACCCCGGGACTAGCGGGAGGGCTCCAAGATACGCAGTATTTT. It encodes CASSTPGLAGGLQDTQYF.

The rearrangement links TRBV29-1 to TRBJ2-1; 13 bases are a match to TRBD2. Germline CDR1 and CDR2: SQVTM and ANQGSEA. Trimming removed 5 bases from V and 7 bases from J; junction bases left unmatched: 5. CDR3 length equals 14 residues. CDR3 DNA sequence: TGCAGCGTTTACGGACTAGCGGGAGTTAATGAGCAGTTCTTC. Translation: CSVYGLAGVNEQFF.

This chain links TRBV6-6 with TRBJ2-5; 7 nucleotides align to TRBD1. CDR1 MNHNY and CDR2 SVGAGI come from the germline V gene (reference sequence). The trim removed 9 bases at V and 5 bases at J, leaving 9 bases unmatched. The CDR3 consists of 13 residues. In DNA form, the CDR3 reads TGTGCCAGTGGCAGGGGGAGCGTTGAGACCCAGTACTTC. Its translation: CASGRGSVETQYF.

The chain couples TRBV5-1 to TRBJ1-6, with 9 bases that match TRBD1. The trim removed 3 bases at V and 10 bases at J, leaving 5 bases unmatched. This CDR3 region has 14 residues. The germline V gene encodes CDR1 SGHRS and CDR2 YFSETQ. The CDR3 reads CASSWGQGESPLHF. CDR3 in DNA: TGCGCCAGCAGCTGGGGACAGGGAGAATCACCCCTCCACTTT.

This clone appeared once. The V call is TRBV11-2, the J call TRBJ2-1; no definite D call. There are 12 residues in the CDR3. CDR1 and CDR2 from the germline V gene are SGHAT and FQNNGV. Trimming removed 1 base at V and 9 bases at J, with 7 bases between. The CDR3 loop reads CASSLARSEQFF. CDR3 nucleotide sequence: TGTGCCAGCAGCTTAGCCAGGTCTGAGCAGTTCTTC.

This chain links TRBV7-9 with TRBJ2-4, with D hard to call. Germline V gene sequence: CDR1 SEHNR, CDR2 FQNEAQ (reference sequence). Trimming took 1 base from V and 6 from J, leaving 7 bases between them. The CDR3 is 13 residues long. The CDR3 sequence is CASSLERLNIQYF. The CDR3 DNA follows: TGTGCCAGCAGCTTAGAGCGTTTAAACATTCAGTACTTC. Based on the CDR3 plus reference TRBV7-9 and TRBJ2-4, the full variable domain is DTGVSQNPRHKITKRGQNVTFRCDPISEHNRLYWYRQTLGQGPEFLTYFQNEAQLEKSRLLSDRFSAERPKGSFSTLEIQRTEQGDSAMYLCASSLERLNIQYFGAGTRLSVL.

CDR3 DNA sequence: TGTGCCAGCAGTTTAGACCCCGGGACAGGGTCTAAGAACACTGAAGCTTTCTTT. Protein sequence: CASSLDPGTGSKNTEAFF. The rearrangement joins TRBV28 to TRBJ1-1; 9 bases agree with TRBD1. The germline V gene encodes CDR1 MDHEN and CDR2 SYDVKM. CDR3 length: 18 amino acids. Trimming took 2 bases from V and 1 from J; bases not matched to a gene: 11.

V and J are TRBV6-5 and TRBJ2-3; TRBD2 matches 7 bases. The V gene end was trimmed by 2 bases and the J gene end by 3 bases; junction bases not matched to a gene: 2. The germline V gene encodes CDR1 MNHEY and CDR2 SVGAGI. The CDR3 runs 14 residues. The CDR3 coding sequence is TGTGCCAGCAGTTACGGGACTAATACAGATACGCAGTATTTT. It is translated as CASSYGTNTDTQYF.